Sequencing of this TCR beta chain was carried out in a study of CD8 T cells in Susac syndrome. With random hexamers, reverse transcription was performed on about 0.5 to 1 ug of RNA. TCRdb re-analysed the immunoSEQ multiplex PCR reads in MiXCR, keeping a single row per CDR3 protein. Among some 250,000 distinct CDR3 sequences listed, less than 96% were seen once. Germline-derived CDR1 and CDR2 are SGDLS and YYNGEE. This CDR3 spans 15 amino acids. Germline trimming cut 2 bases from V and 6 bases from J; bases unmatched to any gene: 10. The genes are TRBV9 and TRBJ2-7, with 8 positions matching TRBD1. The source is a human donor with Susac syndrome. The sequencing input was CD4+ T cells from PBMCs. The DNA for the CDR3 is TGTGCCAGCAGCGTGGCCGACAACACAGGGGGCGAGCAGTACTTC. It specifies CASSVADNTGGEQYF.